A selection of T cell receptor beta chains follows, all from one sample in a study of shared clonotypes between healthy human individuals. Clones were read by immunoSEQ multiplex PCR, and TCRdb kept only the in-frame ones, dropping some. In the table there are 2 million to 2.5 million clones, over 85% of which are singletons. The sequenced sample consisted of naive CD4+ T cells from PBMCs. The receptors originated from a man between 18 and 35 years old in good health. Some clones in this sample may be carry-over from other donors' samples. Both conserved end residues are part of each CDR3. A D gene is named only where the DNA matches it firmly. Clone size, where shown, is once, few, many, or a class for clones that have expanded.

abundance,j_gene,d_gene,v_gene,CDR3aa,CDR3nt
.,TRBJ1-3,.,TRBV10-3,CAISELSSGNTIYF,TGTGCCATCAGTGAGTTGAGCTCTGGAAACACCATATATTTT
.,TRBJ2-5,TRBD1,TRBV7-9,CASSLVGTGQETQYF,TGTGCCAGCAGCTTAGTTGGGACAGGTCAAGAGACCCAGTACTTC
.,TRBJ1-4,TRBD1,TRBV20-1,CSARKGAHF,TGCAGTGCTAGAAAGGGGGCTCATTTT
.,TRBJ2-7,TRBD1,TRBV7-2,CASSSQGQSYEQYF,TGTGCCAGCAGCTCCCAGGGACAGTCCTACGAGCAGTACTTC
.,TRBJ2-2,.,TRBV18,CASSPLGGPIGGELFF,TGTGCCAGCTCACCACTTGGCGGTCCCATAGGAGGGGAGCTGTTTTTT
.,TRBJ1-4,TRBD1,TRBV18,CASSGQKNEKLFF,TGTGCCAGCTCGGGACAGAAAAATGAAAAACTGTTTTTT
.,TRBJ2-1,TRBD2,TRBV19,CASNRGRAQNEQFF,TGTGCCAGTAATCGCGGGAGGGCCCAAAATGAGCAGTTCTTC
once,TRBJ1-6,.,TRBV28,CATTQGYGSPLHF,TGTGCCACCACCCAGGGATACGGCTCACCCCTCCACTTT
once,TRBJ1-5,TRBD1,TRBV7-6,CASSLGGGGQGVGQPQHF,TGTGCCAGCAGCTTAGGTGGTGGAGGACAGGGAGTAGGTCAGCCCCAGCATTTT
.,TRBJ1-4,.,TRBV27,CASSRLGGRQNEKLFF,TGTGCCAGCAGTCGGCTGGGGGGACGGCAGAATGAAAAACTGTTTTTT
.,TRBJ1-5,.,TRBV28,CASTTGSQPQHF,TGTGCCAGCACTACAGGGTCCCAGCCCCAGCATTTT
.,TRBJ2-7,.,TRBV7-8,CASSLGTAEQYF,TGTGCCAGCAGCTTAGGGACAGCCGAGCAGTACTTC
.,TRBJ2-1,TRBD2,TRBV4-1,CASSQEPPQRGDNEQFF,TGCGCCAGCAGCCAAGAACCCCCCCAGCGGGGAGACAATGAGCAGTTCTTC
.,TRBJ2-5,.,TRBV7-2,CASSPPNTMGETQYF,TGTGCCAGCAGCCCCCCTAATACAATGGGAGAGACCCAGTACTTC
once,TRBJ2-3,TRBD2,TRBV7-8,CASSPRASGRWNTQYF,TGTGCCAGCAGCCCTAGAGCGAGCGGGAGGTGGAATACGCAGTATTTT
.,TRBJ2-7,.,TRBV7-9,CASTFNEAVSYEQYF,TGTGCCAGCACCTTTAACGAGGCAGTGTCCTACGAGCAGTACTTC
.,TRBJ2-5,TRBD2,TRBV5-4,CASSSLAGERETQYF,TGTGCCAGCAGCTCACTAGCGGGAGAACGTGAGACCCAGTACTTC
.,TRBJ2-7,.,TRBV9,CASSASGAPENEQYF,TGTGCCAGCAGCGCCTCCGGGGCCCCGGAAAACGAGCAGTACTTC
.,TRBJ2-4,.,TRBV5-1,CASSLSGRNIQYF,TGCGCCAGCAGCTTGTCTGGGAGGAACATTCAGTACTTC
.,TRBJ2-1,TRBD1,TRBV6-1,CASSLDRDRQFF,TGTGCCAGCAGCCTCGACCGGGACAGACAGTTCTTC
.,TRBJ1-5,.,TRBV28,CASTPMGFGGQPQHF,TGTGCCAGCACCCCGATGGGGTTTGGGGGTCAGCCCCAGCATTTT
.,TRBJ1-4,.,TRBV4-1,CASSQPGGSNEKLFF,TGCGCCAGCAGCCAACCGGGGGGGAGTAATGAAAAACTGTTTTTT
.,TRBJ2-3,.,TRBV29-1,CSQEGKDTQYF,TGCAGCCAGGAGGGGAAGGATACGCAGTATTTT
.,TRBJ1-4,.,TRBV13,CASSFRGEGEKLFF,TGTGCCAGCAGCTTCCGCGGGGAGGGAGAAAAACTGTTTTTT
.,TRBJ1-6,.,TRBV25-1,CASSDFRRGVNSPLHF,TGTGCCAGCAGTGATTTCCGTAGGGGAGTGAATTCACCCCTCCACTTT
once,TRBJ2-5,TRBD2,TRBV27,CASRAGGGGQETQYF,TGTGCCAGCAGGGCGGGGGGGGGCGGGCAAGAGACCCAGTACTTC
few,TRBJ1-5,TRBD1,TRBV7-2,CASGQANQPQHF,TGTGCCAGCGGACAGGCCAATCAGCCCCAGCATTTT
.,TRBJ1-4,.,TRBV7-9,CASSLLTQTNEKLFF,TGTGCCAGCAGCTTATTGACACAGACTAATGAAAAACTGTTTTTT
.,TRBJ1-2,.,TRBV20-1,CSASPNYGYTF,TGCAGTGCTAGCCCAAACTATGGCTACACCTTC
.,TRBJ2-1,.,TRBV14,CASSQDMNNEQFF,TGTGCCAGCAGCCAAGATATGAACAATGAGCAGTTCTTC
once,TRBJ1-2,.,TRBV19,CASRQTVSYGYTF,TGTGCCAGTCGACAGACGGTCAGCTATGGCTACACCTTC
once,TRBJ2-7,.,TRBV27,CASRTSDKAYEQYF,TGTGCCAGCAGGACTTCGGACAAAGCCTACGAGCAGTACTTC
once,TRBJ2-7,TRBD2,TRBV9,CASSVNLAGFYEQYF,TGTGCCAGCAGCGTAAACCTAGCGGGGTTCTACGAGCAGTACTTC
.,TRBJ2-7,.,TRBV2,CATQPPGSYEQYF,TGTGCCACCCAACCCCCCGGCTCCTACGAGCAGTACTTC
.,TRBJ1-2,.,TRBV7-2,CASSLAQGSSGGYTF,TGTGCCAGCAGCTTAGCGCAGGGTTCGTCGGGTGGCTACACCTTC
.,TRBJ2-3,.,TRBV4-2,CASSFYHALADTQYF,TGTGCCAGCAGCTTCTATCACGCACTAGCAGATACGCAGTATTTT
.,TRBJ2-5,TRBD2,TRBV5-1,CASSWGLAGQETQYF,TGCGCCAGCAGCTGGGGACTAGCGGGTCAAGAGACCCAGTACTTC
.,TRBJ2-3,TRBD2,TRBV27,CASRRLAGERQYF,TGTGCCAGCAGGAGACTAGCGGGAGAGCGGCAGTATTTT
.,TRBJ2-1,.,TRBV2,CASSDVGINEQFF,TGTGCCAGCAGTGACGTCGGGATCAATGAGCAGTTCTTC
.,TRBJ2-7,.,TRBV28,CASSLARYYEQYF,TGTGCCAGCAGTTTGGCCAGATACTACGAGCAGTACTTC
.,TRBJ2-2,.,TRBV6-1,CASSEKVVRAGELFF,TGTGCCAGCAGTGAAAAAGTTGTAAGGGCCGGGGAGCTGTTTTTT
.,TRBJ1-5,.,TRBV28,CASSSIGGRNGRPQHF,TGTGCCAGCAGTTCAATAGGAGGACGGAACGGGAGGCCCCAGCATTTT
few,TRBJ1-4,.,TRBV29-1,CSVETNEKLFF,TGCAGCGTTGAAACTAATGAAAAACTGTTTTTT
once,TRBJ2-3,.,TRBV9,CASSVTPAGTSTDTQYF,TGTGCCAGCAGCGTCACGCCCGCGGGGACTAGCACAGATACGCAGTATTTT
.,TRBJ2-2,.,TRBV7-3,CATGPGPQLEELFF,TGTGCCACCGGGCCGGGCCCCCAATTAGAGGAGCTGTTTTTT
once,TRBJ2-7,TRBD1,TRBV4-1,CASSQDPLAGTVSYEQYF,TGCGCCAGCAGCCAAGATCCACTGGCCGGGACAGTCTCCTACGAGCAGTACTTC
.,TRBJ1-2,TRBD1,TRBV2,CASSQGQGGLYGYTF,TGTGCCAGCAGTCAAGGACAGGGGGGATTGTATGGCTACACCTTC
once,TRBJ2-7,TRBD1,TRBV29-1,CSVSGTDTAYEQYF,TGCAGCGTGTCCGGGACAGACACGGCGTACGAGCAGTACTTC
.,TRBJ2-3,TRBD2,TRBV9,CASSTTFTSGSATDTQYF,TGTGCCAGCAGCACTACTTTTACTAGCGGGAGTGCCACAGATACGCAGTATTTT
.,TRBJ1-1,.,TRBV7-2,CASSLQIEAFF,TGTGCCAGCAGCTTACAAATTGAAGCTTTCTTT
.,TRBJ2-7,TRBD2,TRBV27,CASSWREGRSYEQYF,TGTGCCAGCAGTTGGCGGGAGGGCCGGTCCTACGAGCAGTACTTC
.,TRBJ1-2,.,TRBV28,CASSNLGVAYTF,TGTGCCAGCAGCAACCTAGGGGTAGCCTACACCTTC
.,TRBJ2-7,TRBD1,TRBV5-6,CASSSETGTGFAEQYF,TGTGCCAGCAGCTCCGAAACCGGGACAGGGTTCGCCGAGCAGTACTTC
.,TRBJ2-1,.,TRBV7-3,CASSLDRNYNEQFF,TGTGCCAGCAGCTTAGACAGAAACTACAATGAGCAGTTCTTC
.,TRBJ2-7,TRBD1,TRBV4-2,CASSQGDRGYEQYF,TGTGCCAGCAGCCAAGGGGACAGGGGATACGAGCAGTACTTC
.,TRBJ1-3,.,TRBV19,CASSPGRAFENTIYF,TGTGCCAGTAGCCCTGGGAGGGCTTTCGAAAACACCATATATTTT
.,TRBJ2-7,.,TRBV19,CASSSLTGSREYF,TGTGCCAGTAGTTCCCTTACAGGGTCGAGGGAGTACTTC
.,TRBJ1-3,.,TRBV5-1,CASSLQGYGNTIYF,TGCGCCAGCAGCTTGCAGGGATATGGAAACACCATATATTTT